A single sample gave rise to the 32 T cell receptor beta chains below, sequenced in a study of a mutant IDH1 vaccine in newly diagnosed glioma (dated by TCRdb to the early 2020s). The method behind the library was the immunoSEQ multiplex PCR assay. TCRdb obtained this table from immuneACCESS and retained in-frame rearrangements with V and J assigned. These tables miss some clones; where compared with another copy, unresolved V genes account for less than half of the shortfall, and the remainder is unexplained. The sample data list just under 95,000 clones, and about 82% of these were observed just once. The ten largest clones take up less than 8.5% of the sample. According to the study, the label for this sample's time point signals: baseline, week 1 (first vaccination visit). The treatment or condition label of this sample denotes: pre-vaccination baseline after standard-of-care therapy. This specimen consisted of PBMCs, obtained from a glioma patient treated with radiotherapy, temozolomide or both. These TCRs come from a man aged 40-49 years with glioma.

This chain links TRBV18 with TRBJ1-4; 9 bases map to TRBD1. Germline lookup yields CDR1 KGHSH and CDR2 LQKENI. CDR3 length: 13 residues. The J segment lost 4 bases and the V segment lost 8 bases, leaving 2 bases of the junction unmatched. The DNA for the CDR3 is TGTGCCAGCCGACAGGGGGTTAATGAAAAACTGTTTTTT. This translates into CASRQGVNEKLFF. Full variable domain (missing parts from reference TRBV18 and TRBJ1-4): NAGVMQNPRHLVRRRGQEARLRCSPMKGHSHVYWYRQLPEEGLKFMVYLQKENIIDESGMPKERFSAEFPKEGPSILRIQQVVRGDSAAYFCASRQGVNEKLFFGSGTQLSVL.

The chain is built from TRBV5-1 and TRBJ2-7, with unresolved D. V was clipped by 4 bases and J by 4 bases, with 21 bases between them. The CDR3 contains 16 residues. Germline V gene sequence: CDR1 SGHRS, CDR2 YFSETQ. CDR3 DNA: TGCGCCAGCAGCCACGCGACGGTGGGCAGTAAGTACGAGCAGTACTTC. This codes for CASSHATVGSKYEQYF.

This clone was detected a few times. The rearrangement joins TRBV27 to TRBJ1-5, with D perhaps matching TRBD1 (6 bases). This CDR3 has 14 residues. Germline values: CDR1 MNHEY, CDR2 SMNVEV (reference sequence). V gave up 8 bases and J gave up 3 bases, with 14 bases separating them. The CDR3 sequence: CASQRGADNQPQHF. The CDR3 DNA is TGTGCCAGCCAAAGGGGGGCTGACAATCAGCCCCAGCATTTT.

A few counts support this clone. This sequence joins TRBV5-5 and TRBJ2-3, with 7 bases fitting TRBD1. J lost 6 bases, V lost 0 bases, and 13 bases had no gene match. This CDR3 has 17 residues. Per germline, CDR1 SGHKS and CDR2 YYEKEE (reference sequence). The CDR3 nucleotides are TGTGCCAGCAGCTTGGTTACCGGACAGGCAAGAGGGGATACGCAGTATTTT. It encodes CASSLVTGQARGDTQYF.

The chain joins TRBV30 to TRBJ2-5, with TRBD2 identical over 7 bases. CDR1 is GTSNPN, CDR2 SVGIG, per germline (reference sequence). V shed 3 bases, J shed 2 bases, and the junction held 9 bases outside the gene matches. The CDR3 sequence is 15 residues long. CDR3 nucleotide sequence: TGTGCCTGGAGCGATCCGGGAGGCTTTCAAGAGACCCAGTACTTC. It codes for CAWSDPGGFQETQYF.

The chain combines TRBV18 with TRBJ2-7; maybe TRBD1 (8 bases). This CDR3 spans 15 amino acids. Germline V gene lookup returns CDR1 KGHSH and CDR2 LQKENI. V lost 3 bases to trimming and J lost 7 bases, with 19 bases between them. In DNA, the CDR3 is TGTGCCAGCTCACCCGGGGGGCAGGGGGCTCGTGAGCAGTACTTC. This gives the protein CASSPGGQGAREQYF.

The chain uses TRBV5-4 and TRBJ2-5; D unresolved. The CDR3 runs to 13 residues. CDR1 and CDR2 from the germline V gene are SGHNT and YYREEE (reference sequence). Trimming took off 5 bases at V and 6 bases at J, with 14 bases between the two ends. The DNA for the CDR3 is TGTGCCAGCAGACCGATAGACGAACAGACCCAGTACTTC. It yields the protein CASRPIDEQTQYF.

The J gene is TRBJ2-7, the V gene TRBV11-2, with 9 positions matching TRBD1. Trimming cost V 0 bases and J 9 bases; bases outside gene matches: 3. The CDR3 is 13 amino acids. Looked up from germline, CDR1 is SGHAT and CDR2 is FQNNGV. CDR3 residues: CASSLEDRGGQYF. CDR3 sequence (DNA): TGTGCCAGCAGCTTAGAGGACAGGGGCGGGCAGTACTTC. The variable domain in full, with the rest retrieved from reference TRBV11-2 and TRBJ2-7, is EAGVAQSPRYKIIEKRQSVAFWCNPISGHATLYWYQQILGQGPKLLIQFQNNGVVDDSQLPKDRFSAERLKGVDSTLKIQPAKLEDSAVYLCASSLEDRGGQYFGPGTRLTVT.

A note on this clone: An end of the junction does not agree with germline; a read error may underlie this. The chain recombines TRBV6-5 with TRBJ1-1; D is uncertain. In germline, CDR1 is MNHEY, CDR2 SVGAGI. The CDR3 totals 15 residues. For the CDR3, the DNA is TGTGCCAGCAGTGACTCGTCGGACCTGAACACTGAAGCTTTCTTT. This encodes CASSDSSDLNTEAFF.

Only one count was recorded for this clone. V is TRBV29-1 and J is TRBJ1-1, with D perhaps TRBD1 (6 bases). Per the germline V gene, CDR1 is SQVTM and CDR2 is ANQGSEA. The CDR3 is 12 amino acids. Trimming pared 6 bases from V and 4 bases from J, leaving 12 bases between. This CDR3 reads CSVIGGPTEAFF. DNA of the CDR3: TGCAGCGTCATAGGGGGTCCCACTGAAGCTTTCTTT.

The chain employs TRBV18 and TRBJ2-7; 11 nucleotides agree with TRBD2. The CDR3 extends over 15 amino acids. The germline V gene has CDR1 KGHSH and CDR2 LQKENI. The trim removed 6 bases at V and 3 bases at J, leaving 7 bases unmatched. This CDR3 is CASSPGTSGLYEQYF. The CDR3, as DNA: TGTGCCAGCTCTCCCGGGACTAGCGGCCTCTACGAGCAGTACTTC.

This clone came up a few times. In nucleotides, the CDR3 is TGCGCCAGCAGCCTATCCGGGTGGGGCGAAAAACTGTTTTTT. It encodes CASSLSGWGEKLFF. This chain connects TRBV4-3 to TRBJ1-4, with a weak D call TRBD1 (5 bases). V lost 4 bases, J lost 8 bases, and 14 bases lay in between. Germline CDR1 reads LGHNA; CDR2 reads YSLEER. CDR3 length: 14 amino acids.

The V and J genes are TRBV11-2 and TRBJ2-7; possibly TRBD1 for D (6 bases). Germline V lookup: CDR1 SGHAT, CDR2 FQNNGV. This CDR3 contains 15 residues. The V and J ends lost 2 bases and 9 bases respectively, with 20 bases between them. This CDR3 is CASSLIQGPPLGQYF. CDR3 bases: TGTGCCAGCAGCTTAATACAGGGTCCCCCCCTTGGGCAGTACTTC.

The CDR3 here is CASSSSQGYEQYF. CDR3 DNA sequence: TGTGCCAGCAGCTCCTCACAGGGCTACGAGCAGTACTTC. The chain couples TRBV5-5 to TRBJ2-7, with D possibly TRBD1 on 6 matching bases. From germline, CDR1 is SGHKS and CDR2 YYEKEE (reference sequence). Deletions cut 3 bases from V and 3 bases from J, with 10 bases between. The CDR3 loop spans 13 amino acids.

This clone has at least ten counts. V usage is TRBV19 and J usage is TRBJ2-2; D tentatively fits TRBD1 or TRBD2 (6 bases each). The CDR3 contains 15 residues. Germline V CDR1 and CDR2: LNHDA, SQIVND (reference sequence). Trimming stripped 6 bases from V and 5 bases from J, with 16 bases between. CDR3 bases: TGTGCCAGTAGCCGCTCGGGGGCCGATACCGGGGAGCTGTTTTTT. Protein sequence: CASSRSGADTGELFF.

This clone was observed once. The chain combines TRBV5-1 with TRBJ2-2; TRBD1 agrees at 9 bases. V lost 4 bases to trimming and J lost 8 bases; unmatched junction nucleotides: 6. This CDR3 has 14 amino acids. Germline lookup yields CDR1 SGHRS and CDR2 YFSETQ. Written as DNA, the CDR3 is TGCGCCAGCAGCCCGGGACAGGGTATGGGGGAGCTGTTTTTT. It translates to CASSPGQGMGELFF.

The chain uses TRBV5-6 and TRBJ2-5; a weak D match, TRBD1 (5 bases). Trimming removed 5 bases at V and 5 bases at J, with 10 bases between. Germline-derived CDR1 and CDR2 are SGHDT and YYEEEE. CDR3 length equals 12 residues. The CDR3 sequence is CASSRTRETQYF. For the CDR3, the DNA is TGTGCCAGCAGTCGGACACGGGAGACCCAGTACTTC.

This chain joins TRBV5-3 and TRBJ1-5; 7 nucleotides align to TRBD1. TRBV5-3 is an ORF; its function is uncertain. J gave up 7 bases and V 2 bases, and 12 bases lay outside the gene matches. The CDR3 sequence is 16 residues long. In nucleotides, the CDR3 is TGTGCCAGAAGCTTAGAGGAACAGGGGCATCGACAGCCCCAGCATTTT. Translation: CARSLEEQGHRQPQHF.

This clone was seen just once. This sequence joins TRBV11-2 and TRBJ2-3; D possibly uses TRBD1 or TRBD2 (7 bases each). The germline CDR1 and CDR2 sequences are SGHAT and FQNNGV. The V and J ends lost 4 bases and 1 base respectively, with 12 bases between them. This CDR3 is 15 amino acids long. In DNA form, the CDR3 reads TGTGCCAGCAGCTCCAGGGGGGGTGGCACAGATACGCAGTATTTT. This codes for CASSSRGGGTDTQYF.

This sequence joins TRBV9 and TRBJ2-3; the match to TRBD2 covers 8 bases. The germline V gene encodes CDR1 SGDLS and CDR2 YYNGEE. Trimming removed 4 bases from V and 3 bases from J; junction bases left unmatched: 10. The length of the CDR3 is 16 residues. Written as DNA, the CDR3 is TGTGCCAGCAGCTGGGACCCAGCGGGAGCGACAGATACGCAGTATTTT. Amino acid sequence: CASSWDPAGATDTQYF.

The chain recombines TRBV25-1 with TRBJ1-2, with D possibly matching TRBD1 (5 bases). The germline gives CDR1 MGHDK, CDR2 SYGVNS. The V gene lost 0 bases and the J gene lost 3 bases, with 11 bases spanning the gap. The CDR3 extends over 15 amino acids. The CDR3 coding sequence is TGTGCCAGCAGTGAATACGCAGGGCCTGACTATGGCTACACCTTC. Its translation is CASSEYAGPDYGYTF.

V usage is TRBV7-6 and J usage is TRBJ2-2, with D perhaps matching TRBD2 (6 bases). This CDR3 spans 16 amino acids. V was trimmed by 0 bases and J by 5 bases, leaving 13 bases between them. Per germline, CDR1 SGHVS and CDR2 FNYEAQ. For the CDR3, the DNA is TGTGCCAGCAGCTTAGCACTAGCCTTGGAAACCGGGGAGCTGTTTTTT. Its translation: CASSLALALETGELFF. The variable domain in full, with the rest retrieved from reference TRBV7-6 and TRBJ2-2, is GAGVSQSPRYKVTKRGQDVALRCDPISGHVSLYWYRQALGQGPEFLTYFNYEAQQDKSGLPNDRFSAERPEGSISTLTIQRTEQRDSAMYRCASSLALALETGELFFGEGSRLTVL.

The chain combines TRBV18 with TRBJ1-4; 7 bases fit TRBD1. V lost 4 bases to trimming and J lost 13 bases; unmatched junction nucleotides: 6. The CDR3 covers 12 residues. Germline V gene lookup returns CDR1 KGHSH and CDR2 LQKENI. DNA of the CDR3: TGTGCCAGCTCACGACCACAGGGGTTACTGTTTTTT. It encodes CASSRPQGLLFF.

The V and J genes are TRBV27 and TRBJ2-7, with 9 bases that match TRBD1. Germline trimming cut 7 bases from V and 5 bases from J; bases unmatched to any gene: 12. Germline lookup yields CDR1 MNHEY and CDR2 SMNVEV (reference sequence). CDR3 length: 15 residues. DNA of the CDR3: TGTGCCAGCATGTTACTCCGGGACAGGGTGAACGAGCAGTACTTC. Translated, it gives CASMLLRDRVNEQYF.

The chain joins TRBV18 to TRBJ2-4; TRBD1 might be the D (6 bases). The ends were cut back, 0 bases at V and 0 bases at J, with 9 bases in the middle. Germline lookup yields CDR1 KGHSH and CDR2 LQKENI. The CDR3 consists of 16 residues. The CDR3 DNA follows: TGTGCCAGCTCACCACCGTCCAGGGGAGCCAAAAACATTCAGTACTTC. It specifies CASSPPSRGAKNIQYF.

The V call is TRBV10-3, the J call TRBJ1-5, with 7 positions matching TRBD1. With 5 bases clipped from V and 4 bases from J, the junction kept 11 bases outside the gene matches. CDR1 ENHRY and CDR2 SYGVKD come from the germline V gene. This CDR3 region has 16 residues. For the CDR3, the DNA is TGTGCCATCAGTCCCACCGGACAGGTAGGGAATCAGCCCCAGCATTTT. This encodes CAISPTGQVGNQPQHF.

In DNA form, the CDR3 reads TGCGCCAGCAGCCGGGGACCGGGACTCCAAGAGACCCAGTACTTC. As protein: CASSRGPGLQETQYF. The J gene is TRBJ2-5, the V gene TRBV4-3; tentative D call: TRBD2 (6 bases). From germline, CDR1 is LGHNA and CDR2 YSLEER. The CDR3 sequence is 15 residues long. V gave up 4 bases and J gave up 1 base, with 13 bases separating them.

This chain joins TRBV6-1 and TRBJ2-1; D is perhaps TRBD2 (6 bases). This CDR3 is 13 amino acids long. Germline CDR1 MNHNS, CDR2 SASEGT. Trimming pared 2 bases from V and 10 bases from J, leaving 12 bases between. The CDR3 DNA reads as TGTGCCAGCAGTGAAATCGGAGGGGACGAGCAGTTCTTC. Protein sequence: CASSEIGGDEQFF.

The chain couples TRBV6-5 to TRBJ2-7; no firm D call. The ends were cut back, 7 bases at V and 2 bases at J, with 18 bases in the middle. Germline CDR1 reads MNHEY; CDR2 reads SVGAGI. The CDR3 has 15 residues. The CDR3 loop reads CASNLRPGSTYEQYF. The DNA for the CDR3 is TGTGCCAGCAATTTAAGGCCTGGCTCTACCTACGAGCAGTACTTC.

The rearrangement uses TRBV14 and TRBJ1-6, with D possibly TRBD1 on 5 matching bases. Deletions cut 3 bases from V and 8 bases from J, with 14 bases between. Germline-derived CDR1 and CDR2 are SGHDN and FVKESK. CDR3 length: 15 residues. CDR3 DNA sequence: TGTGCCAGCAGCCAGGACCCCTGGGGCTATTCACCCCTCCACTTT. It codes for CASSQDPWGYSPLHF.

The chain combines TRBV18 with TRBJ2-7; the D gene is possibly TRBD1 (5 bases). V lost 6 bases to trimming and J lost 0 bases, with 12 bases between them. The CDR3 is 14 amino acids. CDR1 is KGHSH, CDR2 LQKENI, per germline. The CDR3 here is CASSGRAYSYEQYF. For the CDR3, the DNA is TGTGCCAGCTCCGGCAGGGCATACTCCTACGAGCAGTACTTC.

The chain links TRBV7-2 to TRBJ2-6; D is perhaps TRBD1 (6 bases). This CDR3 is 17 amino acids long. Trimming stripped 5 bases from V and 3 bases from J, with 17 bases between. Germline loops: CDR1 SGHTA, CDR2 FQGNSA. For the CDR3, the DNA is TGTGCCAGCAGCCCGGTTCGAGGGGGTTATGGGGCCAACGTCCTGACTTTC. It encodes CASSPVRGGYGANVLTF.